Sequencing of this T cell receptor (beta chain) was carried out in a study of CD8 T cells in cerebrospinal fluid in Alzheimer's disease. Notes on the study in general: The authors cautioned that cerebrospinal fluid EBV-specific TCRs do not prove EBV causes Alzheimer's. Versus healthy subjects, Alzheimer's patients more often had clones of at least 3%.

10X single-cell V(D)J and 5' gene-expression libraries profiled CSF cells. For each CDR3 protein, TCRdb gives one entry from its re-call of the 10x single-cell sequencing reads, without DNA. This sample's table reports 950 to 1,500 distinct CDR3 sequences. With regard to this clonotype: Its antigen is not identified.

The CDR3 runs 14 residues. Germline V gene lookup returns CDR1 MDHEN and CDR2 SYDVKM. Sequencing was carried out using cerebrospinal fluid. The receptor comes from a human donor with Alzheimer's disease. This rearrangement joins TRBV28 to TRBJ1-1; lacking DNA, the TRBD1 call made by TCRdb goes unchecked. CDR3 in amino acids: CASSRSRVITEAFF.